The next 9 T cell receptor beta chains were all read from a single sample in a study of shared clonotypes between healthy human individuals. Naive CD8 cells were CD45RO-negative, positively selected for CCR7, excluding terminally differentiated effector memory CD45RA+ cells. The protocol was immunoSEQ multiplex PCR, while the TCRdb copy is restricted to in-frame clones and leaves out a portion. The sample shows over 800,000 clones, about 92% of them seen only once. The sequencing sample was made of naive CD8+ T cells sorted from blood. These receptors were collected from a man between 25 and 39 years old in good health.

In the case of this clone: The sample carries other DNA sequences with the same CDR3. The CDR3 DNA reads as TGTGCCAGCAGTTTCGGGGCGACCTACGAGCAGTACTTC. Protein sequence: CASSFGATYEQYF. This chain links TRBV27 with TRBJ2-7, with D perhaps being TRBD1 or TRBD2 (5 bases each). Germline V CDR1 and CDR2: MNHEY, SMNVEV (reference sequence). V shed 3 bases and J shed 2 bases, with 8 bases lying between them. This CDR3 is built from 13 residues.

The chain uses TRBV10-3 and TRBJ2-7; 8 bases fit TRBD2. This CDR3 contains 15 residues. Per germline, CDR1 ENHRY and CDR2 SYGVKD. V dropped 10 bases and J dropped 3; count of bases not matched to a gene: 14. This CDR3 is CASLRETSANYEQYF. The CDR3 DNA is TGTGCCAGCTTGAGGGAGACTAGCGCAAACTACGAGCAGTACTTC.

The V and J genes are TRBV19 and TRBJ1-2; D not certain. V was cut by 0 bases and J by 0 bases, with 8 bases left in between. This CDR3 has 15 amino acids. The germline V gene has CDR1 LNHDA and CDR2 SQIVND (reference sequence). The CDR3 sequence is CASSIDDGANYGYTF. CDR3 nucleotides: TGTGCCAGTAGTATAGATGACGGAGCTAACTATGGCTACACCTTC.

This clone was seen a handful of times. In DNA form, the CDR3 reads TGTGCCAGCAGCTTATGGGGGACAGCGCAGTATTTT. This encodes CASSLWGTAQYF. J is TRBJ2-3 and V is TRBV7-9; 7 bases match TRBD1. Unmatched junction bases numbered 3, after V lost 2 bases and J lost 10 bases. The CDR3 covers 12 residues. Germline V gene sequence: CDR1 SEHNR, CDR2 FQNEAQ (reference sequence).

The chain couples TRBV11-2 to TRBJ2-1, with 11 nucleotides matching TRBD2. This CDR3 is built from 18 residues. Germline V gene data show CDR1 as SGHAT and CDR2 as FQNNGV. Losses at the gene ends were 5 bases for V and 0 bases for J; bases not matched to a gene: 9. The CDR3 sequence: CASSPKVAGGSSYNEQFF. CDR3 DNA: TGTGCCAGCAGCCCGAAAGTAGCGGGAGGGAGCTCCTACAATGAGCAGTTCTTC.

V and J are TRBV19 and TRBJ1-3, with unresolved D. CDR1 is LNHDA and CDR2 is SQIVND in the germline V gene (reference sequence). Between the trimmed V and J ends, which lost 4 bases and 0 bases, there was a span of 7 bases. This CDR3 region has 14 residues. The CDR3 nucleotides are TGTGCCAGTAGTACGTACGCCTCTGGAAACACCATATATTTT. Translating it yields CASSTYASGNTIYF.

V and J are TRBV9 and TRBJ2-3; TRBD2 aligns across 8 bases. Germline assignment: CDR1 SGDLS and CDR2 YYNGEE. V was clipped by 3 bases and J by 2 bases; unmatched bases: 5. The CDR3 is made up of 15 amino acids. The CDR3 protein is CASSESGSDTDTQYF. For the CDR3, the DNA is TGTGCCAGCAGCGAAAGCGGGAGTGACACAGATACGCAGTATTTT. The full variable domain, in which reference TRBV9 and TRBJ2-3 provide the parts outside the CDR3, is DSGVTQTPKHLITATGQRVTLRCSPRSGDLSVYWYQQSLDQGLQFLIQYYNGEERAKGNILERFSAQQFPDLHSELNLSSLELGDSALYFCASSESGSDTDTQYFGPGTRLTVL.

In the case of this clone: The same CDR3 can be traced to other DNA sequences in this sample. The chain is built from TRBV27 and TRBJ1-2; D gene uncertain. CDR1 and CDR2 (germline): MNHEY, SMNVEV (reference sequence). The germline V and J ends were trimmed by 3 bases and 3 bases, with 8 bases remaining between them. This CDR3 spans 13 amino acids. CDR3 sequence reads: CASSFGGDYGYTF. The CDR3 bases are TGTGCCAGCAGTTTCGGCGGGGACTATGGCTACACCTTC.

Remarks on this clone: Other nucleotide sequences from this sample produce the same CDR3. The J gene is TRBJ2-1, the V gene TRBV27, with D unclear. Deletions cut 1 base from V and 10 bases from J, with 8 bases between. This CDR3 is 12 amino acids long. In germline, CDR1 is MNHEY, CDR2 SMNVEV (reference sequence). The chain's CDR3 is CASSLFGDEQFF. The CDR3 nucleotides are TGTGCCAGCAGTTTATTCGGCGACGAGCAGTTCTTC.